This TCR beta chain emerged from a study of blood T cell repertoires in COVID-19. Study at large: The samples span acute and convalescent COVID-19 from the United States, Italy and Spain.

Assay: immunoSEQ multiplex PCR; the TCRdb copy retains only in-frame clones and omits some. Among 200,000 or so clones listed, about nine tenths were seen once. This clonotype was sampled from a man aged 60 to 75 who had recovered from COVID-19. The sample comprised peripheral blood.

The CDR3 protein is CASRDRKNTGELFF. Here the CDR3 DNA reads TGTGCCAGTAGGGACAGGAAAAACACCGGGGAGCTGTTTTTT. The chain links TRBV2 to TRBJ2-2; 8 nucleotides agree with TRBD1. V gave up 9 bases and J gave up 2 bases; unmatched junction bases: 5. Germline V gene data show CDR1 as SNHLY and CDR2 as FYNNEI. The length of the CDR3 is 14 residues.